The 18 T cell receptor beta chains given below trace back to one sample, sequenced in a study of blood T cell repertoires in COVID-19 (dated by TCRdb to about 2020). Library preparation used the immunoSEQ multiplex PCR assay. Sourced from immuneACCESS, this table was stored by TCRdb with only in-frame sequences that have V and J called. A share of the clones is absent; for the studies checked, an unresolved V gene accounts for under half, and the remainder has no known explanation. In all, the sample holds some 170,000 clones, and around 73% of those were seen once. The top ten hold roughly 17% of the sample. The specimen sequenced was PBMCs or T cells enriched from blood (not recorded which). Receptor source: a woman aged 50 to 60 who had recovered from COVID-19.

The CDR3 DNA follows: TGTGCCAGCAGCTTAAGTGGCCTAGCGGGAGTTCGCGATACGCAGTATTTT. As protein: CASSLSGLAGVRDTQYF. The chain links TRBV7-3 to TRBJ2-3; TRBD2 matches at 10 bases. The germline CDR1 and CDR2 sequences are SGHTA and FQGTGA. This CDR3 contains 17 residues. Losses at the gene ends were 1 base for V and 6 bases for J; bases not matched to a gene: 10.

Only one count was recorded for this clone. V is TRBV7-2 and J is TRBJ2-5; D is possibly TRBD2 (5 bases). This CDR3 spans 15 amino acids. V lost 5 bases, J lost 4 bases, and 17 bases lay in between. The germline gives CDR1 SGHTA, CDR2 FQGNSA. The CDR3 DNA follows: TGTGCCAGCAGCGCCGCCCCGGGAAAGGTAGAGACCCAGTACTTC. Its translation is CASSAAPGKVETQYF. Looking up the rest from reference TRBV7-2 and TRBJ2-5 gives the full variable domain: GAGVSQSPSNKVTEKGKDVELRCDPISGHTALYWYRQSLGQGLEFLIYFQGNSAPDKSGLPSDRFSAERTGGSVSTLTIQRTQQEDSAVYLCASSAAPGKVETQYFGPGTRLLVL.

The count of this clone is one. This chain connects TRBV7-2 to TRBJ2-7; D possibly corresponds to TRBD1 (6 bases). The germline V and J ends were trimmed by 5 bases and 1 base, with 9 bases remaining between them. CDR1 and CDR2 from the germline V gene are SGHTA and FQGNSA. The CDR3 consists of 13 residues. The DNA of the CDR3 is TGTGCCAGCAGCGGACAGAAGTCCTACGAGCAGTACTTC. It translates to CASSGQKSYEQYF.

The CDR3 nucleotides are TGTGCCAGCTCACCTTGGGAGCTAGCGGGAGTTCAAGAGACCCAGTACTTC. This codes for CASSPWELAGVQETQYF. The rearrangement uses TRBV18 and TRBJ2-5, with 10 nucleotides matching TRBD2. The CDR3 covers 17 residues. The V segment lost 3 bases and the J segment 2 bases; nucleotides outside the gene matches: 9. Germline V lookup: CDR1 KGHSH, CDR2 LQKENI.

The chain employs TRBV2 and TRBJ2-1; 9 bases line up with TRBD2. The length of the CDR3 is 14 residues. Germline loops: CDR1 SNHLY, CDR2 FYNNEI. The ends lost 5 bases at V and 5 bases at J; junction bases unmatched: 4. The CDR3 loop is CASSRPSGNNEQFF. The CDR3 bases are TGTGCCAGCAGTCGCCCTAGCGGGAACAATGAGCAGTTCTTC.

The chain carries TRBV19 and TRBJ2-2; a weak D match, TRBD2 (5 bases). Trimming stripped 7 bases from V and 7 bases from J, with 16 bases between. The germline V gene encodes CDR1 LNHDA and CDR2 SQIVND (reference sequence). This CDR3 has 14 amino acids. In nucleotides, the CDR3 is TGTGCCAGTAACTGGCCAGACGGGGTCGGGGAGCTGTTTTTT. Protein product: CASNWPDGVGELFF. The full variable domain, completed using reference TRBV19 and TRBJ2-2, is DGGITQSPKYLFRKEGQNVTLSCEQNLNHDAMYWYRQDPGQGLRLIYYSQIVNDFQKGDIAEGYSVSREKKESFPLTVTSAQKNPTAFYLCASNWPDGVGELFFGEGSRLTVL.

J is TRBJ2-3 and V is TRBV3-1 (or the pseudogene TRBV3-2), with TRBD2 matching 7 bases. CDR3 length: 18 residues. CDR1 and CDR2 from the germline V gene are LGHDT and YNNKEL (reference sequence). Trimming cost V 4 bases and J 2 bases; bases outside gene matches: 15. In DNA, the CDR3 is TGTGCCAGCAGCCCCGGTCCCTCACTAGCGACTTTCACAGATACGCAGTATTTT. It codes for CASSPGPSLATFTDTQYF.

V gene TRBV6-1 combines with J gene TRBJ2-7, with a possible D match to TRBD2 (6 bases). Between the trimmed V and J ends, which lost 6 bases and 4 bases, there was a span of 16 bases. CDR1 is MNHNS and CDR2 is SASEGT in the germline V gene. The CDR3 extends over 14 amino acids. The CDR3 here is CASSTAGSRYEQYF. DNA of the CDR3: TGTGCCAGCAGCACCGCGGGATCCCGTTACGAGCAGTACTTC.

The sample holds a few counts of this clone. The genes are TRBV7-6 and TRBJ2-7; the D gene is possibly TRBD2 (6 bases). Between the trimmed V and J ends, which lost 5 bases and 2 bases, there was a span of 16 bases. Per the germline V gene, CDR1 is SGHVS and CDR2 is FNYEAQ. The CDR3 has 15 residues. CDR3: CASSTRLGGTYEQYF. CDR3 DNA sequence: TGTGCCAGCAGCACCCGCTTGGGGGGAACCTACGAGCAGTACTTC.

The gene calls are TRBV6-1 and TRBJ2-7; D is possibly TRBD2 (5 bases). Trimming shortened V by 2 bases and J by 7 bases, and 12 bases separated the two germline ends. There are 13 residues in the CDR3. CDR1 and CDR2 (germline): MNHNS, SASEGT. For the CDR3, the DNA is TGTGCCAGCAGTGAACCTTCCTCGGGGGAGCAGTACTTC. Translation: CASSEPSSGEQYF.

About this clone itself: In the same sample, other DNA sequences code for this CDR3. J is TRBJ2-1 and V is TRBV2, with 10 bases aligning to TRBD2. CDR1 is SNHLY, CDR2 FYNNEI, per germline. The ends lost 6 bases at V and 3 bases at J; junction bases unmatched: 2. The CDR3 contains 14 residues. The CDR3 region has the DNA TGTGCCAGCAGGAGGACTAGCGGCTACAATGAGCAGTTCTTC. Its translation is CASRRTSGYNEQFF.

The chain couples TRBV6-6 to TRBJ1-1; 9 bases fit TRBD1. The CDR3 extends over 16 amino acids. CDR1 is MNHNY, CDR2 SVGAGI, per germline (reference sequence). Unmatched junction bases numbered 11, after V lost 5 bases and J lost 4 bases. DNA of the CDR3: TGTGCCAGCAGTACCACAGGGGGCGGTTTTGGCACTGAAGCTTTCTTT. It specifies CASSTTGGGFGTEAFF.

The rearrangement joins TRBV19 to TRBJ2-1; 11 nucleotides agree with TRBD2. The germline gives CDR1 LNHDA, CDR2 SQIVND (reference sequence). The J segment lost 7 bases and the V segment lost 2 bases, leaving 4 bases of the junction unmatched. This CDR3 comprises 15 residues. DNA of the CDR3: TGTGCCAGTAGTATACTCCTAGCGGGAGGTAATGAGCAGTTCTTC. Protein sequence: CASSILLAGGNEQFF.

This chain uses TRBV4-2 with TRBJ1-2; 7 bases map to TRBD1. The CDR3 runs to 16 residues. Trimming at V came to 0 bases and at J to 2 bases, leaving 6 bases not matched to a gene. CDR1 is LGHNA and CDR2 is YNFKEQ in the germline V gene. The CDR3 is CASSQEGDRVNYGYTF. The CDR3 region has the DNA TGTGCCAGCAGCCAAGAAGGGGACAGAGTCAACTATGGCTACACCTTC.

This chain joins TRBV3-1 (or the pseudogene TRBV3-2) and TRBJ2-1; D may be TRBD1 (6 bases). The CDR3 has 12 residues. From germline, CDR1 is LGHDT and CDR2 YNNKEL (reference sequence). Trimming removed 1 base at V and 9 bases at J, with 7 bases between. The CDR3 is CASSQVRGEQFF. For the CDR3, the DNA is TGTGCCAGCAGCCAAGTCAGGGGTGAGCAGTTCTTC.

This rearrangement joins TRBV5-1 to TRBJ2-7; D possibly corresponds to TRBD1 (5 bases). Trimming stripped 2 bases from V and 2 bases from J, with 11 bases between. This CDR3 region has 14 residues. CDR1 is SGHRS and CDR2 is YFSETQ in the germline V gene. The CDR3, as DNA: TGCGCCAGCAGCTTCCAGGGCCCACCCTACGAGCAGTACTTC. Encoded protein: CASSFQGPPYEQYF.

This chain connects TRBV5-1 to TRBJ2-3; 9 bases are shared with TRBD2. The length of the CDR3 is 16 residues. Germline CDR1 reads SGHRS; CDR2 reads YFSETQ. The V gene end was trimmed by 1 base and the J gene end by 4 bases; junction bases not matched to a gene: 7. CDR3 residues: CASSLMASGKSDTQYF. Here the CDR3 DNA reads TGCGCCAGCAGCTTGATGGCTAGCGGGAAATCAGATACGCAGTATTTT.

The V call is TRBV7-6, the J call TRBJ1-1; weak D call: TRBD1 (5 bases). Germline assignment: CDR1 SGHVS and CDR2 FNYEAQ. The CDR3 is 16 residues long. The V gene lost 0 bases and the J gene lost 2 bases, with 13 bases spanning the gap. The CDR3 nucleotides read TGTGCCAGCAGCTTAGCGCAGGGTGAAATTAACACTGAAGCTTTCTTT. Its protein is CASSLAQGEINTEAFF.